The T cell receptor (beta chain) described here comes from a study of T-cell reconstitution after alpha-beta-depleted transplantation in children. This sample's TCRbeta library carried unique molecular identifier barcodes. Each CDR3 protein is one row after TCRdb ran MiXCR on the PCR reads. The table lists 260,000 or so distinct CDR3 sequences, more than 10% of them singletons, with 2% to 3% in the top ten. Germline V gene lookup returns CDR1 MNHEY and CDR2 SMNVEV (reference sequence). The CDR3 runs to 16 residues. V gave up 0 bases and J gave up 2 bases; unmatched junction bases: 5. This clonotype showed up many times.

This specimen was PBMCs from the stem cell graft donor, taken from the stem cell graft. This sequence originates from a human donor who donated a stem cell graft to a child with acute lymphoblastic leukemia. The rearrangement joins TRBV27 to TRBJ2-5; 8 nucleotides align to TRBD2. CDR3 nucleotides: TGTGCCAGCAGTTTATCGGTGACTAGCGCTCAAGAGACCCAGTACTTC. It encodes CASSLSVTSAQETQYF.